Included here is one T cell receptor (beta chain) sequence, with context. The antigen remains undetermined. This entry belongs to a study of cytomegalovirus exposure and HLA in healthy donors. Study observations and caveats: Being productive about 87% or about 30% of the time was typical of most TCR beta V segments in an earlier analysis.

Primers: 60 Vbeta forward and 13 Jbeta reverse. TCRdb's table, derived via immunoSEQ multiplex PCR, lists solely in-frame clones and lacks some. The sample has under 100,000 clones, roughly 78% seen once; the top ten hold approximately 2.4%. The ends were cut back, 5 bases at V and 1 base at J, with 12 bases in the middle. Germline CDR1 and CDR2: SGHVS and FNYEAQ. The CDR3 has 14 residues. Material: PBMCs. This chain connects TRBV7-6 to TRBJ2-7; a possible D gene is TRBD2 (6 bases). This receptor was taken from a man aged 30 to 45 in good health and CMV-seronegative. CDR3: CASSPGGGSYEQYF. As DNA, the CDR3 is TGTGCCAGCAGCCCCGGTGGGGGGTCCTACGAGCAGTACTTC.